This record concerns one T cell receptor beta chain sequence. This entry comes from a study of CD8+CD57+ T cells in acquired aplastic anemia. The CDR3 has 10 residues. The V gene lost 4 bases and the J gene lost 9 bases, with 3 bases spanning the gap. The V gene's germline CDR1 is SNHLY and CDR2 FYNNEI. Genomic DNA provided the template from which TCR beta VDJ and CDR3 profiles were obtained. TCRdb recomputed calls from the reads with MiXCR, one row per CDR3 protein. The sample records approximately 70,000 distinct CDR3 sequences, around 55% being singletons. The rearrangement joins TRBV2 to TRBJ2-2; D is ambiguous. Sequencing used sorted CD4+, CD8+, or CD8+CD57+ T cells (not recorded which) from PBMCs. The clonotype comes from a human donor in good health, serving as a control. The CDR3 nucleotides are TGTGCCAGCAGTGGCAGGGAGCTGTTTTTT. This gives the protein CASSGRELFF.